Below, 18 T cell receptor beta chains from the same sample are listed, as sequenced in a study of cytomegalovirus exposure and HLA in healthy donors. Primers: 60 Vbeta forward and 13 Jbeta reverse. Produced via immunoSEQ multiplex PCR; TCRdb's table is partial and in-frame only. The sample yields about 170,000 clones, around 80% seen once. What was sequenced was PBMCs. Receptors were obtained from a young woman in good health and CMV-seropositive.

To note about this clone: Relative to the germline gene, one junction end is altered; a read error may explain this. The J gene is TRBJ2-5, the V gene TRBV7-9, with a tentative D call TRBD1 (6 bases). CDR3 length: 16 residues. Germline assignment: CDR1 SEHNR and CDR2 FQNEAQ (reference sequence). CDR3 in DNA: TGTTCCAGCAGCCTCCACCGGGACATACGTCAAGAGACCCAGTACTTC. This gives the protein CSSSLHRDIRQETQYF. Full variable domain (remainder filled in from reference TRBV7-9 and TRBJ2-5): DTGVSQNPRHKITKRGQNVTFRCDPISEHNRLYWYRQTLGQGPEFLTYFQNEAQLEKSRLLSDRFSAERPKGSFSTLEIQRTEQGDSAMYLCSSSLHRDIRQETQYFGPGTRLLVL.

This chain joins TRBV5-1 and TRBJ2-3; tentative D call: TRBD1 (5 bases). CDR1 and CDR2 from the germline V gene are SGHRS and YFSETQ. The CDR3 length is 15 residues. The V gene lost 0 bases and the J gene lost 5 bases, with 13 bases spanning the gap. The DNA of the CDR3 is TGCGCCAGCAGCTTGGACAACACAGGCGGAGATACGCAGTATTTT. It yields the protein CASSLDNTGGDTQYF. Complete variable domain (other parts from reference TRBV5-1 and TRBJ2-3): KAGVTQTPRYLIKTRGQQVTLSCSPISGHRSVSWYQQTPGQGLQFLFEYFSETQRNKGNFPGRFSGRQFSNSRSEMNVSTLELGDSALYLCASSLDNTGGDTQYFGPGTRLTVL.

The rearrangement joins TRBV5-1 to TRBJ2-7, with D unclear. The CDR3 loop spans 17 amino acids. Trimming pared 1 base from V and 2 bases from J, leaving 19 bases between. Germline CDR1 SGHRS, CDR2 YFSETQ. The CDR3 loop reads CASSLYLGQTATYEQYF. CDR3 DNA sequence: TGCGCCAGCAGCTTGTATCTAGGCCAAACGGCTACCTACGAGCAGTACTTC. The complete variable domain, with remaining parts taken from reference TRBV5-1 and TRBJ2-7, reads KAGVTQTPRYLIKTRGQQVTLSCSPISGHRSVSWYQQTPGQGLQFLFEYFSETQRNKGNFPGRFSGRQFSNSRSEMNVSTLELGDSALYLCASSLYLGQTATYEQYFGPGTRLTVT.

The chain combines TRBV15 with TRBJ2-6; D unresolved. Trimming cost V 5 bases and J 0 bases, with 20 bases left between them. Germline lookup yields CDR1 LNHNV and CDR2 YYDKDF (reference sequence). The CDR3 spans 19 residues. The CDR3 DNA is TGTGCCACCAGCCCCGGCCCGGAGCATTTTTACTCTGGGGCCAACGTCCTGACTTTC. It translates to CATSPGPEHFYSGANVLTF.

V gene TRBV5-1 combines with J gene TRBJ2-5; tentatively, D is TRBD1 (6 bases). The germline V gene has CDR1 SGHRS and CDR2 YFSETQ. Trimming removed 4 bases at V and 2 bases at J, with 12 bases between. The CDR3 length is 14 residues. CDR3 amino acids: CASSVEGTQETQYF. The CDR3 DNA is TGCGCCAGCAGCGTTGAAGGGACACAAGAGACCCAGTACTTC. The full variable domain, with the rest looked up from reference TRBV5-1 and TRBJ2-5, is KAGVTQTPRYLIKTRGQQVTLSCSPISGHRSVSWYQQTPGQGLQFLFEYFSETQRNKGNFPGRFSGRQFSNSRSEMNVSTLELGDSALYLCASSVEGTQETQYFGPGTRLLVL.

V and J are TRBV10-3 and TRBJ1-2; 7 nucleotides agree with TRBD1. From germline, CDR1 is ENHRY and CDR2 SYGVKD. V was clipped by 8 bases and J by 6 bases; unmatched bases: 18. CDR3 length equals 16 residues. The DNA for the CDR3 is TGTGCCATCCACCGGGACAGCATGGGGGTATCCAATGGCTACACCTTC. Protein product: CAIHRDSMGVSNGYTF.

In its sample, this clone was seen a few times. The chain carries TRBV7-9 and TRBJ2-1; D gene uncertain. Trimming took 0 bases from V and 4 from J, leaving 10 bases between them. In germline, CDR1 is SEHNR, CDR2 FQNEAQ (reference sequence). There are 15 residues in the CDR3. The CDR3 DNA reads TGTGCCAGCAGCTTAGCGCAACCAGGATACAATGAGCAGTTCTTC. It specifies CASSLAQPGYNEQFF.

In DNA, the CDR3 is TGTGCCAGCAGCTTCCGGATAGCGGGGTACACCGGGGAGCTGTTTTTT. Protein: CASSFRIAGYTGELFF. The chain couples TRBV7-2 to TRBJ2-2, with 8 bases aligning to TRBD2. This CDR3 spans 16 amino acids. Unmatched junction bases numbered 6, after V lost 3 bases and J lost 3 bases. The germline V gene has CDR1 SGHTA and CDR2 FQGNSA. The full variable domain, its missing parts supplied by reference TRBV7-2 and TRBJ2-2, is GAGVSQSPSNKVTEKGKDVELRCDPISGHTALYWYRQSLGQGLEFLIYFQGNSAPDKSGLPSDRFSAERTGGSVSTLTIQRTQQEDSAVYLCASSFRIAGYTGELFFGEGSRLTVL.

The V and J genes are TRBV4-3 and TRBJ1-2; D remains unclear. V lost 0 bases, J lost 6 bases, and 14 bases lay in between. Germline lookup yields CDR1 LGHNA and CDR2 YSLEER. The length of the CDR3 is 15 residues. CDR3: CASSQDSLGVDGYTF. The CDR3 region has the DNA TGCGCCAGCAGCCAAGATAGCCTGGGAGTAGATGGCTACACCTTC.

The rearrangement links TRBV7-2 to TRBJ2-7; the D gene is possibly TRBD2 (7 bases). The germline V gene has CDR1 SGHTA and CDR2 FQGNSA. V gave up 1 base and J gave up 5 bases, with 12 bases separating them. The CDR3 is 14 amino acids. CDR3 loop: CASSLDRGANEQYF. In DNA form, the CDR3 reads TGTGCCAGCAGCTTAGATCGGGGGGCGAACGAGCAGTACTTC. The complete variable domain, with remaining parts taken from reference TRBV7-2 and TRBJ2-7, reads GAGVSQSPSNKVTEKGKDVELRCDPISGHTALYWYRQSLGQGLEFLIYFQGNSAPDKSGLPSDRFSAERTGGSVSTLTIQRTQQEDSAVYLCASSLDRGANEQYFGPGTRLTVT.

The CDR3 loop is CASSSGSTYEQYF. CDR3 coding DNA: TGTGCCAGCAGTTCCGGGTCGACCTACGAGCAGTACTTC. The chain combines TRBV5-6 with TRBJ2-7, with D uncertain. This CDR3 is 13 amino acids long. Trimming cost V 5 bases and J 2 bases, with 11 bases left between them. Germline CDR1 and CDR2: SGHDT and YYEEEE.

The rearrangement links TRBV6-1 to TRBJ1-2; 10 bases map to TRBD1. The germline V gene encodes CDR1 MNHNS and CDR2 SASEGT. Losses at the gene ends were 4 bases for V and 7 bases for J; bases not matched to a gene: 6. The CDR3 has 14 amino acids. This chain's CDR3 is CASSARDRGGGYTF. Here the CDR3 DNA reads TGTGCCAGCAGTGCCCGGGACAGGGGAGGTGGCTACACCTTC.

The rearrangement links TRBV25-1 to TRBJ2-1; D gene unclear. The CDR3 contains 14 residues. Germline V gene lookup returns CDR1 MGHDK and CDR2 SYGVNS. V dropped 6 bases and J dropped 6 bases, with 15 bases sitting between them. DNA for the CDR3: TGTGCCAGCAGGTTCGGGTCGGCGGTCAATGAGCAGTTCTTC. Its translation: CASRFGSAVNEQFF.

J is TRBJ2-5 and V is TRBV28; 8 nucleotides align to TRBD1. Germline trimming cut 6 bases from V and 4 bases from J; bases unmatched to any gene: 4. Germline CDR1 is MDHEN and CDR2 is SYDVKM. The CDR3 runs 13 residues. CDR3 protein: CASRDRGGETQYF. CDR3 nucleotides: TGTGCCAGCAGAGACAGGGGCGGAGAGACCCAGTACTTC. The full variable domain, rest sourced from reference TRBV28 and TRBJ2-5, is DVKVTQSSRYLVKRTGEKVFLECVQDMDHENMFWYRQDPGLGLRLIYFSYDVKMKEKGDIPEGYSVSREKKERFSLILESASTNQTSMYLCASRDRGGETQYFGPGTRLLVL.

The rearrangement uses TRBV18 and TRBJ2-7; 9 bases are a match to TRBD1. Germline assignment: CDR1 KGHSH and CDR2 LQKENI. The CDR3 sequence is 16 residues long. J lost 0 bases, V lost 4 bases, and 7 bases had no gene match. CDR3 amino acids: CASSREQGAGSYEQYF. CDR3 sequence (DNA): TGTGCCAGCTCACGAGAACAGGGGGCGGGCTCCTACGAGCAGTACTTC. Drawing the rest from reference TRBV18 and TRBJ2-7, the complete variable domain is NAGVMQNPRHLVRRRGQEARLRCSPMKGHSHVYWYRQLPEEGLKFMVYLQKENIIDESGMPKERFSAEFPKEGPSILRIQQVVRGDSAAYFCASSREQGAGSYEQYFGPGTRLTVT.

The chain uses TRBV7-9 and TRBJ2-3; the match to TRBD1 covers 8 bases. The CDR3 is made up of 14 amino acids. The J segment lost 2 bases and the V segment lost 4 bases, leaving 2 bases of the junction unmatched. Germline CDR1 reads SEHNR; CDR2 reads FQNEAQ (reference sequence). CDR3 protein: CASSWTGITDTQYF. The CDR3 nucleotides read TGTGCCAGCAGCTGGACAGGGATCACAGATACGCAGTATTTT.

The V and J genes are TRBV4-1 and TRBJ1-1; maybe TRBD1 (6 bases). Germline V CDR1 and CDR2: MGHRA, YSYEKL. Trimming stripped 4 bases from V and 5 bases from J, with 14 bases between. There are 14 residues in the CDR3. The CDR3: CASSPPRGTTEAFF. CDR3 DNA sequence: TGCGCCAGCAGCCCGCCCAGGGGAACGACTGAAGCTTTCTTT.

This CDR3 reads CASSFSGGRVLNTEAFF. The CDR3 nucleotides are TGTGCCAGCAGCTTTTCAGGGGGCCGCGTATTGAACACTGAAGCTTTCTTT. The chain carries TRBV7-8 and TRBJ1-1; 8 bases are a match to TRBD1. There are 17 residues in the CDR3. The ends lost 3 bases at V and 0 bases at J; junction bases unmatched: 9. Germline assignment: CDR1 SGHVS and CDR2 FQNEAQ.